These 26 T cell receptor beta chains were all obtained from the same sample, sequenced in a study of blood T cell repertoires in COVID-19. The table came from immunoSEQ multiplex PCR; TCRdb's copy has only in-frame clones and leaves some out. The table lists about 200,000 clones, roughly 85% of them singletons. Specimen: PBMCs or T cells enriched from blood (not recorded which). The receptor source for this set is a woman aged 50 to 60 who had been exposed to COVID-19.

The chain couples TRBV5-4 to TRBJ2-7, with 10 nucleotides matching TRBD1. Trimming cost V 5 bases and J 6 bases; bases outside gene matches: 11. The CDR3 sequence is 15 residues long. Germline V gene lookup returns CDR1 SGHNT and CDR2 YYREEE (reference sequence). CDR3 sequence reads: CASRRPGQGPSEQYF. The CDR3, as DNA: TGTGCCAGCAGGAGACCGGGACAGGGGCCTTCCGAGCAGTACTTC.

The CDR3 loop reads CASSLDGSFTDTQYF. The DNA for the CDR3 is TGCGCCAGCAGCTTGGATGGCAGTTTTACAGATACGCAGTATTTT. V gene TRBV5-1 combines with J gene TRBJ2-3; D not certain. The CDR3 is 15 residues long. The germline CDR1 and CDR2 sequences are SGHRS and YFSETQ. Trimming stripped 0 bases from V and 3 bases from J, with 11 bases between.

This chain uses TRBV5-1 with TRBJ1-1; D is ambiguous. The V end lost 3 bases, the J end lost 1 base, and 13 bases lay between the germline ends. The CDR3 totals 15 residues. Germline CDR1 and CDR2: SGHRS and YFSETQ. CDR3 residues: CASSYSENQNTEAFF. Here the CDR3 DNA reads TGCGCCAGCAGCTACTCGGAGAACCAGAACACTGAAGCTTTCTTT.

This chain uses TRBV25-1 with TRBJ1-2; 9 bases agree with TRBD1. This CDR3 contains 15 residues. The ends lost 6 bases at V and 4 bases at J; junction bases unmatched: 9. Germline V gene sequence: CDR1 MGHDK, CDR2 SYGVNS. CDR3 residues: CASSRQGGSGYGYTF. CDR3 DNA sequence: TGTGCCAGCAGCCGACAGGGGGGTAGTGGCTATGGCTACACCTTC.

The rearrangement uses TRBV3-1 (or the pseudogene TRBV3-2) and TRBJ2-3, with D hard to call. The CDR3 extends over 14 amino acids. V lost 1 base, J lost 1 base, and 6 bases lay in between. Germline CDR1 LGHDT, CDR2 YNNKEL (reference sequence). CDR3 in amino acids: CASSQGPGTDTQYF. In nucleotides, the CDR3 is TGTGCCAGCAGCCAAGGTCCTGGCACAGATACGCAGTATTTT.

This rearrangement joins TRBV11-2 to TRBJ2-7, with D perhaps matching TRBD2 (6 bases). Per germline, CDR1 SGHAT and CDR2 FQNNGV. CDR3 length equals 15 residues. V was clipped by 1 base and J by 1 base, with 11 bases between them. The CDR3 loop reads CASSLAGDLSYEQYF. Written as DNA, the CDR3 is TGTGCCAGCAGCTTAGCGGGGGACCTGTCCTACGAGCAGTACTTC.

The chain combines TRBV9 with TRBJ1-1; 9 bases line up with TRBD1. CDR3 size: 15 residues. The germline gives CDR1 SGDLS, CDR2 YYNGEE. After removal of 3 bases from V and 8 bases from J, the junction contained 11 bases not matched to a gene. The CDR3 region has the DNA TGTGCCAGCAGCGCCCAATCGGGACAGGGTTTCGAAGCTTTCTTT. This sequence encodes CASSAQSGQGFEAFF.

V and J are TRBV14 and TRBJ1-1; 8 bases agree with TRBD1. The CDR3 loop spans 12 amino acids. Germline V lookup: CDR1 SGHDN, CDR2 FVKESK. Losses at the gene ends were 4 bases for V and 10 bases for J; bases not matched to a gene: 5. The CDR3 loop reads CASSLGTGTAFF. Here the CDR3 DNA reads TGTGCCAGCAGCCTCGGGACAGGCACAGCTTTCTTT.

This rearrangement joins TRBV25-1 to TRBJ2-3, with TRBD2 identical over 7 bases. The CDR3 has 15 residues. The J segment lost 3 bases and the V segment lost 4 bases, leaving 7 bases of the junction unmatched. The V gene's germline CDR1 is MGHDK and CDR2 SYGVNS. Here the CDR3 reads CASSVLEGGTDTQYF. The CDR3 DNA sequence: TGTGCCAGCAGTGTTCTCGAGGGAGGGACAGATACGCAGTATTTT.

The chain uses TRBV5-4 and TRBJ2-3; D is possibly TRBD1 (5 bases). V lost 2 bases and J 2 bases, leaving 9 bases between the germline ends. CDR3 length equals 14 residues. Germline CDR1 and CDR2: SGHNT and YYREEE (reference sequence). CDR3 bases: TGTGCCAGCAGCTTAATAGGGGCCACAGATACGCAGTATTTT. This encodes CASSLIGATDTQYF.

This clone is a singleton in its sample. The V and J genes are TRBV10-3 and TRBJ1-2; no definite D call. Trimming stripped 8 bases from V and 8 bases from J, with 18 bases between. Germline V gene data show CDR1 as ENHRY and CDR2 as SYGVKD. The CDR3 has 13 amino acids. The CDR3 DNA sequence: TGTGCCATCCCTCAGGCGCCGGCGGGAGGCTACACCTTC. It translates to CAIPQAPAGGYTF.

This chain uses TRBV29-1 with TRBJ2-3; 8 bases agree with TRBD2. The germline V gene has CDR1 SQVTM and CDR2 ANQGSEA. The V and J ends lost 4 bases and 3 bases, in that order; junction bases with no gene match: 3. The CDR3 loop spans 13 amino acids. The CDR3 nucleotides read TGCAGCGTTGTCGGACTAGCTACAGATACGCAGTATTTT. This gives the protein CSVVGLATDTQYF.

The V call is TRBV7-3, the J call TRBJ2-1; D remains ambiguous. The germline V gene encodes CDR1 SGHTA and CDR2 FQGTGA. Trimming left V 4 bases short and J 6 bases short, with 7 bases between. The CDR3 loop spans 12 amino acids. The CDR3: CASSSNFNEQFF. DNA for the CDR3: TGTGCCAGCAGCTCCAATTTCAATGAGCAGTTCTTC.

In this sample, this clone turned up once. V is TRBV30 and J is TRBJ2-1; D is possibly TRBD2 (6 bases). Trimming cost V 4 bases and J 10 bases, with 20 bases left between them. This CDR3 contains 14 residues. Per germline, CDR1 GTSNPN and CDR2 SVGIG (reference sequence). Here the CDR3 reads CAWTGGIGFNEQFF. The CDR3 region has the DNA TGTGCCTGGACCGGGGGTATAGGCTTTAACGAGCAGTTCTTC.

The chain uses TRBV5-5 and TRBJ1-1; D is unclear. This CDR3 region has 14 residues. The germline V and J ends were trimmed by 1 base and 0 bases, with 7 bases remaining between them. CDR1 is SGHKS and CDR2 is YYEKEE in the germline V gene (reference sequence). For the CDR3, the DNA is TGTGCCAGCAGCTTGTGGGCGCTGAACACTGAAGCTTTCTTT. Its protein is CASSLWALNTEAFF.

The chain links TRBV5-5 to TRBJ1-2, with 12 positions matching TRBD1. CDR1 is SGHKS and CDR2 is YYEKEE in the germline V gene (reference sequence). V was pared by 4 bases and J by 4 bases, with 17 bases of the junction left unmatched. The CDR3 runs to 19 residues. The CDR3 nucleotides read TGTGCCAGCAGCGTAGTATGGGGACAGGGGGCCAGAAGCAGCTATGGCTACACCTTC. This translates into CASSVVWGQGARSSYGYTF.

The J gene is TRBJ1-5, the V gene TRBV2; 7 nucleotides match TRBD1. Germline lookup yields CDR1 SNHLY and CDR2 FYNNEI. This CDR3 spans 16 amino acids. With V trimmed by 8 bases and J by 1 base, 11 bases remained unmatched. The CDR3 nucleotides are TGTGCCAGCCGGGGTCTGGGGACAGACAGCAATCAGCCCCAGCATTTT. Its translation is CASRGLGTDSNQPQHF.

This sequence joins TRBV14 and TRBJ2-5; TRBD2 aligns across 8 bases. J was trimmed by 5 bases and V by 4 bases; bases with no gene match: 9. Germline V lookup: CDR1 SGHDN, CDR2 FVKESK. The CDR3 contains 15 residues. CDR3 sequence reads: CASSLIGGGTETQYF. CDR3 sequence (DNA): TGTGCCAGCAGCCTCATCGGGGGGGGAACGGAGACCCAGTACTTC.

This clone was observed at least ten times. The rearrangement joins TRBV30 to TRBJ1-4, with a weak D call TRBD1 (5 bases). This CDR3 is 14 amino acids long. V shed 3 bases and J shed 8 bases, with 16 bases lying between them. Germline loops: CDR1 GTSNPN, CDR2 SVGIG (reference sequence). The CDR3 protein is CAWRGVSKGEKLFF. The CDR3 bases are TGTGCCTGGAGAGGGGTCAGTAAGGGGGAAAAACTGTTTTTT. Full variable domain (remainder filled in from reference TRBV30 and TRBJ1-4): SQTIHQWPATLVQPVGSPLSLECTVEGTSNPNLYWYRQAAGRGLQLLFYSVGIGQISSEVPQNLSASRPQDRQFILSSKKLLLSDSGFYLCAWRGVSKGEKLFFGSGTQLSVL.

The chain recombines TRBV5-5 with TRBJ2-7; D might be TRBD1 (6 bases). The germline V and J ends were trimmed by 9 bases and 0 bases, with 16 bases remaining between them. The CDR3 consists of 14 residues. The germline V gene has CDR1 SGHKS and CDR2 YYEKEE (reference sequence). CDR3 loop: CATMDSPSSYEQYF. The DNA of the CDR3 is TGTGCCACTATGGACAGCCCAAGCTCCTACGAGCAGTACTTC.

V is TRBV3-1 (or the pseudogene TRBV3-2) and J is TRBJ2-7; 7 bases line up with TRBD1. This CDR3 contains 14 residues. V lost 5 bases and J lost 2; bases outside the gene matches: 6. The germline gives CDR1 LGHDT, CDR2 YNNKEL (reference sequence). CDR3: CASSRGQSTYEQYF. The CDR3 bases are TGTGCCAGCAGCAGGGGGCAGTCAACCTACGAGCAGTACTTC.

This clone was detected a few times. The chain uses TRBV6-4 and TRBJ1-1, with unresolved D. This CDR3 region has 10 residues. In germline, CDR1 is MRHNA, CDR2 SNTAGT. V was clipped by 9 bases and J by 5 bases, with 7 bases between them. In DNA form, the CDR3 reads TGTGCCAGGAGGGATACTGAAGCTTTCTTT. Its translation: CARRDTEAFF.

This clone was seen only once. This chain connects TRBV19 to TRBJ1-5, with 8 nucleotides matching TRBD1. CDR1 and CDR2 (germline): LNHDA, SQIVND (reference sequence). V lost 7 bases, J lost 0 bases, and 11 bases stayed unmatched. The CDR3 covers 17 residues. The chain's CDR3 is CASTTGQGRNSNQPQHF. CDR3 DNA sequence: TGTGCCAGTACCACAGGACAGGGCCGAAATAGCAATCAGCCCCAGCATTTT.

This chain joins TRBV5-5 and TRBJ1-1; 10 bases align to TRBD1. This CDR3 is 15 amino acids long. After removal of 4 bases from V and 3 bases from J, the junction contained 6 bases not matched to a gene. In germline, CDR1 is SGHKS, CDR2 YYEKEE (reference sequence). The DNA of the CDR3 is TGTGCCAGCAGCGGAGGGGACAGGGGATACACTGAAGCTTTCTTT. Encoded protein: CASSGGDRGYTEAFF.

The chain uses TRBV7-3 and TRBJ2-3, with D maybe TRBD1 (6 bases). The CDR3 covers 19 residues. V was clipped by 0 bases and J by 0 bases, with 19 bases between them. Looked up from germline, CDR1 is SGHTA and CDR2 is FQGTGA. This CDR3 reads CASSLTGLGGTSSTDTQYF. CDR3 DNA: TGTGCCAGCAGCTTAACGGGGTTAGGGGGAACTTCTAGCACAGATACGCAGTATTTT. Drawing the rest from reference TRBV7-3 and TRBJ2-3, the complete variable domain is GAGVSQTPSNKVTEKGKYVELRCDPISGHTALYWYRQSLGQGPEFLIYFQGTGAADDSGLPNDRFFAVRPEGSVSTLKIQRTERGDSAVYLCASSLTGLGGTSSTDTQYFGPGTRLTVL.

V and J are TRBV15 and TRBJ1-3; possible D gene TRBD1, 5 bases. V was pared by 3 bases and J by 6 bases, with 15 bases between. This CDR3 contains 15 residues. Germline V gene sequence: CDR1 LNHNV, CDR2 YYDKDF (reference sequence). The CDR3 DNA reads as TGTGCCACCAGCAGTGGCCGGGGGGGAATAAACACCATATATTTT. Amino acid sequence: CATSSGRGGINTIYF.